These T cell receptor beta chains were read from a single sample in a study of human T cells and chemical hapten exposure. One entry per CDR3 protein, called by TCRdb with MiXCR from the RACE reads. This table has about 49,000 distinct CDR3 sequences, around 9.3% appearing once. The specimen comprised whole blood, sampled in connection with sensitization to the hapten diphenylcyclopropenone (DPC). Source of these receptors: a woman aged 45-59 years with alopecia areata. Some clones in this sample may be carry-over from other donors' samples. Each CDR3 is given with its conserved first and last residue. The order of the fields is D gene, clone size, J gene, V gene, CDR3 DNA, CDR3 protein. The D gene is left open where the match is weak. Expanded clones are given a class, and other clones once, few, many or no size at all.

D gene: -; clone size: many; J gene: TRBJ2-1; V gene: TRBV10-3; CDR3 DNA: TGTGCCATCAGTGGGTCCTTAGCCCAGGGCAATGAGCAGTTCTTC; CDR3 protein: CAISGSLAQGNEQFF
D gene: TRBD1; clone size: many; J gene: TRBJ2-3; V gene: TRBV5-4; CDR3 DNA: TGTGCCAGCAGCCGGCGGACAGGGCGAGCAGATACGCAGTATTTT; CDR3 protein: CASSRRTGRADTQYF
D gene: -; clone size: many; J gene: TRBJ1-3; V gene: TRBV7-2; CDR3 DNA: TGTGCCAGCAGCTTAGCAGAGTACAGGGTTGGAAACACCATATATTTT; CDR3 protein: CASSLAEYRVGNTIYF
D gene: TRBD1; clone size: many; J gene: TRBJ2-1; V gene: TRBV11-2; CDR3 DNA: TGTGCCAGCAGCTTTTCGGGACAGAGTAGGAATGAGCAGTTCTTC; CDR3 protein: CASSFSGQSRNEQFF
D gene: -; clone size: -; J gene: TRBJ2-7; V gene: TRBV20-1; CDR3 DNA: TGCAGTGCCCCGGGTCCCATCCGGTCGGGGGAGCAGTACTTC; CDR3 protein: CSAPGPIRSGEQYF
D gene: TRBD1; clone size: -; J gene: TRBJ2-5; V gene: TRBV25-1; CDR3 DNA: TGTGCCAGCAGTGAATATAAGGGGGACAGGGCCGCGGAGACCCAGTACTTC; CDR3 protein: CASSEYKGDRAAETQYF
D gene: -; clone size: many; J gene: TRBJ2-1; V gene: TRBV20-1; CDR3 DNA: TGCAGTGCAACCCCGAGCTTTGAGCAGTTCTTC; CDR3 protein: CSATPSFEQFF
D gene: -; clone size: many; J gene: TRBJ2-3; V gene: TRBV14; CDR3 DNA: TGTGCCAGCAGCCAAGAGGCCTTAAGTGGGGTCGTGGATACGCAGTATTTT; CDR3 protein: CASSQEALSGVVDTQYF
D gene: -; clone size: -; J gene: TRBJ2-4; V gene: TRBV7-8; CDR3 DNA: TGTGCCAGCAGCTTAGGGACCACCATCAAAAACATTCAGTACTTC; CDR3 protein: CASSLGTTIKNIQYF
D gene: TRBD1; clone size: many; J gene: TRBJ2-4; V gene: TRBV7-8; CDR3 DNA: TGTGCCAGCAGCTTGACTGGGACAGGACGAAACATTCAGTACTTC; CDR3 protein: CASSLTGTGRNIQYF
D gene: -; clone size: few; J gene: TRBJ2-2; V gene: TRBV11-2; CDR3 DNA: TGTGCCAGCAGCTTTCTTCACTCCGGGGTTACCGGGGAGCTGTTTTTT; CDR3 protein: CASSFLHSGVTGELFF
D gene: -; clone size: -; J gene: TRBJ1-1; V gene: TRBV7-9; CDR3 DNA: TGTGCCAGCTTCCCGACCGTGAACACTGAAGCTTTCTTT; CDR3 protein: CASFPTVNTEAFF
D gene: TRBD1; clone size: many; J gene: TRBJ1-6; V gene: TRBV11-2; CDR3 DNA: TGTGCCAGCAGCCAACGACAGGGGTCCAATTCACCCCTCCACTTT; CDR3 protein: CASSQRQGSNSPLHF
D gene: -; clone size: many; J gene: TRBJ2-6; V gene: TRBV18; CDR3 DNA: TGTGCCAGCTCACCTGTGAGGGACGCGGCCTACTCTGGGGCCAACGTCCTGACTTTC; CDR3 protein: CASSPVRDAAYSGANVLTF
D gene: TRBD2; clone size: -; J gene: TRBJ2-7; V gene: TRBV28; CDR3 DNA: TGTGCCACCGGAGGGACTAGCGGCTACGAGCAGTACTTC; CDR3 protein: CATGGTSGYEQYF
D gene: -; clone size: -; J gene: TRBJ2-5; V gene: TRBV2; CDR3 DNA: TGTGCCAGCAGACTTAGACTGGTTCAAGAGACCCAGTACTTC; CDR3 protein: CASRLRLVQETQYF
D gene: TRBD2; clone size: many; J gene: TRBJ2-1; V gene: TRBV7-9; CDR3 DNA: TGTGCCAGCAGCCTGACTAGCGGGGCCTACAATGAGCAGTTCTTC; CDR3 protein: CASSLTSGAYNEQFF
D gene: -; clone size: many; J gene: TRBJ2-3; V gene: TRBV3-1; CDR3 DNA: TGTGCCAGCAGCCCCCGGCTAGCTGCGGATACGCAGTATTTT; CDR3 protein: CASSPRLAADTQYF
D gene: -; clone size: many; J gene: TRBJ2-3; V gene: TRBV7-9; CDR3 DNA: TGTGCCAGCAGCATGACGACCGCCGATACGCAGTATTTT; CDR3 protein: CASSMTTADTQYF